This T cell receptor beta chain was sequenced during a study of blood T cell repertoires in COVID-19. Study background: T cells, B-cell-depleted T cells, or PBMCs provided the cDNA or gDNA that served as material.

This CDR3 is built from 14 residues. Trimming shortened V by 5 bases and J by 3 bases, and 13 bases separated the two germline ends. Per germline, CDR1 LNHDA and CDR2 SQIVND (reference sequence). Data came from immunoSEQ multiplex PCR; TCRdb stores just in-frame clones and leaves some out. Of fewer than 300,000 clones detected, more than 80% appear once; the ten largest clones hold 5.5% to 8%. The TCR originated in a woman aged 50 to 60 with COVID-19, enrolled during active disease. The sequenced material came from peripheral blood. The V call is TRBV19, the J call TRBJ1-1; D is possibly TRBD1 (6 bases). The CDR3 DNA follows: TGTGCCAGTAGTCCCACAGGGAGATACACTGAAGCTTTCTTT. Its translation: CASSPTGRYTEAFF.